What follows are 10 T cell receptor beta chains derived from one specimen sequenced in a study of control samples from healthy donors and cancer patients. Clones were sequenced by immunoSEQ multiplex PCR, and TCRdb holds only the in-frame ones, with some missing. The sample records 350,000 to 450,000 clones, 80% to 95% being singletons. Sequencing input: PBMCs. These receptors were collected from a middle-aged man with head and neck cancer.

The chain recombines TRBV29-1 with TRBJ2-5, with 12 bases fitting TRBD1. There are 14 residues in the CDR3. Germline V CDR1 and CDR2: SQVTM, ANQGSEA. This CDR3 reads CSTPGQGAVETQYF. The DNA for the CDR3 is TGCAGTACCCCGGGACAGGGGGCAGTAGAGACCCAGTACTTC.

This chain uses TRBV6-4 with TRBJ2-3, with D possibly being TRBD1 (6 bases). Deletions cut 2 bases from V and 0 bases from J, with 9 bases between. The CDR3 loop spans 15 amino acids. The V gene's germline CDR1 is MRHNA and CDR2 SNTAGT. DNA for the CDR3: TGTGCCAGCAGTGACGGGGGCGGGAGCACAGATACGCAGTATTTT. It translates to CASSDGGGSTDTQYF.

CDR3 region: CASSLSLGPEFGAEQYF. The DNA of the CDR3 is TGTGCCAGCAGCTTATCGCTGGGACCGGAATTCGGGGCCGAGCAGTACTTC. The chain recombines TRBV7-9 with TRBJ2-7, with D perhaps matching TRBD1 or TRBD2 (5 bases each). V dropped 2 bases and J dropped 6 bases, with 23 bases sitting between them. CDR3 length equals 17 residues. From germline, CDR1 is SEHNR and CDR2 FQNEAQ (reference sequence).

This chain uses TRBV19 with TRBJ1-5; weak D call: TRBD1 (5 bases). Germline CDR1 reads LNHDA; CDR2 reads SQIVND (reference sequence). V was shortened by 3 bases and J by 0 bases, with 9 bases between the two germline ends. CDR3 length equals 15 residues. As DNA, the CDR3 is TGTGCCAGTAGTATCCAGGGTGATAGCAATCAGCCCCAGCATTTT. Amino acids: CASSIQGDSNQPQHF.

The gene calls are TRBV27 and TRBJ2-3; 16 positions agree with TRBD2. Germline V gene sequence: CDR1 MNHEY, CDR2 SMNVEV (reference sequence). The CDR3 extends over 17 amino acids. With 7 bases clipped from V and 6 bases from J, the junction kept 10 bases outside the gene matches. The CDR3 region has the DNA TGTGCCAGCACCCGGCCGGGACTAGCGGGAGGGAGGGATACGCAGTATTTT. Its translation: CASTRPGLAGGRDTQYF.

This chain links TRBV28 with TRBJ1-1, with D possibly matching TRBD1 (6 bases). V gave up 6 bases and J gave up 12 bases, with 20 bases separating them. This CDR3 is 13 amino acids long. Germline V CDR1 and CDR2: MDHEN, SYDVKM. CDR3 coding DNA: TGTGCCAGCAGCCGAATTTTACAGGGTGGACCTTTCTTT. Encoded protein: CASSRILQGGPFF.

The J gene is TRBJ1-1, the V gene TRBV6-5; maybe TRBD1 (5 bases). CDR1 and CDR2 (germline): MNHEY, SVGAGI. CDR3 length: 14 residues. Trimming shortened V by 0 bases and J by 6 bases, and 11 bases separated the two germline ends. The CDR3 spells CASSYSGVWAEAFF. CDR3 bases: TGTGCCAGCAGTTACTCAGGGGTTTGGGCTGAAGCTTTCTTT.

The J gene is TRBJ2-3, the V gene TRBV11-2; 12 nucleotides agree with TRBD2. Trimming took 1 base from V and 1 from J; bases not matched to a gene: 9. CDR3 length: 19 amino acids. CDR1 SGHAT and CDR2 FQNNGV come from the germline V gene. The CDR3 bases are TGTGCCAGCAGCTTAGTATTAGGACTAGCGGGGCCTCGCACAGATACGCAGTATTTT. Its translation: CASSLVLGLAGPRTDTQYF.

This chain connects TRBV10-3 to TRBJ2-1; 11 bases are shared with TRBD2. Germline CDR1 reads ENHRY; CDR2 reads SYGVKD. The junction had 7 bases not matched to a gene; V was cut back by 10 bases and J by 5 bases. This CDR3 contains 14 residues. The CDR3 sequence is CATLAGGDHNEQFF. The CDR3 region has the DNA TGTGCCACTTTAGCGGGAGGGGATCACAATGAGCAGTTCTTC.

V usage is TRBV30 and J usage is TRBJ2-1, with D perhaps matching TRBD1 (6 bases). The CDR3 is made up of 13 amino acids. CDR1 GTSNPN and CDR2 SVGIG come from the germline V gene (reference sequence). V lost 2 bases, J lost 6 bases, and 11 bases lay in between. In nucleotides, the CDR3 is TGTGCCTGGAGTAGGGACAACTCCAATGAGCAGTTCTTC. Translation gives CAWSRDNSNEQFF. Combining the CDR3 with reference TRBV30 and TRBJ2-1 gives the whole variable domain SQTIHQWPATLVQPVGSPLSLECTVEGTSNPNLYWYRQAAGRGLQLLFYSVGIGQISSEVPQNLSASRPQDRQFILSSKKLLLSDSGFYLCAWSRDNSNEQFFGPGTRLTVL.